This T cell receptor (beta chain) stems from a study of technical replicates of blood from four donors. Here immunoSEQ multiplex PCR was the method, and the copy in TCRdb shows in-frame clones only, minus some. The table records roughly 65,000 clones, roughly 88% of them present only once. The junction had 3 bases not matched to a gene; V was cut back by 2 bases and J by 4 bases. The V gene's germline CDR1 is MNHEY and CDR2 SMNVEV (reference sequence). CDR3 length: 14 amino acids. The TCR originated in a human donor in good health. Some clones in this sample may be carry-over from other donors' samples. The sequenced sample consisted of PBMCs. The V call is TRBV27, the J call TRBJ2-5, with 8 bases matching TRBD1. The CDR3 sequence is CASSLRQGAETQYF. Written as DNA, the CDR3 is TGTGCCAGCAGTTTAAGGCAGGGGGCAGAGACCCAGTACTTC.